These 5 T cell receptor beta chains were sequenced from one sample in a study of T cell responses to AZD1222 COVID-19 vaccine (TCRdb year 2021). The time point label here, explained by the study, means: baseline before first vaccination. The library relied on the immunoSEQ multiplex PCR assay. In its TCRdb copy, this immuneACCESS table keeps in-frame sequences only and misses some clones. Where compared with another copy, unresolved V genes explain less than half of these, and the others have no known cause. The sample table shows about 200,000 clones, and around 94% are seen once. The top ten constitute 1% to 1.5% of the sample. Sequenced here: peripheral blood, sampled on day 0 of AZD1222 vaccination. The receptors originated from an adult in good health.

This chain uses TRBV15 with TRBJ2-7, with 9 bases aligning to TRBD2. This CDR3 is built from 15 residues. CDR1 and CDR2 from the germline V gene are LNHNV and YYDKDF (reference sequence). V was clipped by 6 bases and J by 1 base; unmatched bases: 7. In DNA form, the CDR3 reads TGTGCCACCAGAGAGATAGCGGGGGAGTCCTACGAGCAGTACTTC. This sequence encodes CATREIAGESYEQYF.

V and J are TRBV19 and TRBJ1-2, with 8 bases that match TRBD1. Trimming took 7 bases from V and 6 from J; bases not matched to a gene: 10. Germline V gives CDR1 LNHDA, CDR2 SQIVND (reference sequence). The CDR3 covers 14 residues. CDR3 amino acids: CASTPEDRVNGYTF. The CDR3 DNA reads TGTGCCAGTACCCCAGAGGACAGGGTCAATGGCTACACCTTC.

The chain employs TRBV5-1 and TRBJ2-5; D call uncertain. Germline-derived CDR1 and CDR2 are SGHRS and YFSETQ. The CDR3 has 16 residues. The V gene lost 3 bases and the J gene lost 2 bases, with 17 bases spanning the gap. CDR3 bases: TGCGCCAGCAGCTCCGGGCCGACAAGCCCTCAAGAGACCCAGTACTTC. Protein sequence: CASSSGPTSPQETQYF.

The V and J genes are TRBV11-2 and TRBJ2-7; D is possibly TRBD1 (5 bases). The V gene lost 3 bases and the J gene lost 5 bases, with 11 bases spanning the gap. The CDR3 contains 13 residues. The germline CDR1 and CDR2 sequences are SGHAT and FQNNGV. This CDR3 reads CASSFWQGDEQYF. The DNA of the CDR3 is TGTGCCAGCAGCTTTTGGCAGGGCGACGAGCAGTACTTC.

The chain has TRBV6-5 and TRBJ1-3; tentative D call: TRBD1 (5 bases). Trimming took 2 bases from V and 3 from J, leaving 14 bases between them. Per germline, CDR1 MNHEY and CDR2 SVGAGI. The CDR3 totals 16 residues. As DNA, the CDR3 is TGTGCCAGCAGTTACACCCGCCCGGACAATGGAAACACCATATATTTT. This sequence encodes CASSYTRPDNGNTIYF.